What follows describes a single T cell receptor beta chain. Using immunoSEQ multiplex PCR, the repertoire was profiled, and TCRdb retains in-frame clones only, with some absent. The sample has some 640,000 clones, more than 75% seen once. The entry originates in a study of shared T cell receptors in the human thymus. Germline lookup yields CDR1 SGHVS and CDR2 FNYEAQ. This CDR3 comprises 15 residues. Trimming cost V 2 bases and J 3 bases, with 12 bases left between them. This same sample was also taken into another study, of human thymus T cells. From that paper: Blood and thymic repertoires both appeared biased in V and J gene usage. Overlap was high between thymic repertoires from unrelated individuals, as reported in related research.

V and J are TRBV7-6 and TRBJ2-3; D is perhaps TRBD2 (5 bases). Sequenced: thymocytes. This clonotype originated in a boy less than two years old with a congenital heart defect. Here the CDR3 reads CASSLLGAITDTQYF. CDR3 nucleotide sequence: TGTGCCAGCAGCTTATTGGGAGCCATTACAGATACGCAGTATTTT.